This record concerns one T cell receptor beta chain sequence. This clonotype was observed a handful of times. What antigen it recognizes has not been identified. Base qualities are missing; no much larger clone stands one base away. A distance of 13 bases separates the germline ends of V and J, which lose 0 bases and 8 bases respectively. From the cysteine up to the phenylalanine, the CDR3 has a length of 13 residues. The only DNA kept is the CDR3, 39 bases in frame from the first base. The germline V gene (reference sequence) gives CDR1 as DFQATT and CDR2 as SNEGSKA. The protocol used for the library was PCR. Sequencing was performed on an Illumina HiSeq 2500. Molecular barcoding was employed in the preparation of TCR libraries, with unique molecular identifiers being used to normalize TCRbeta repertoire quantification. TCRdb cleaned the public reads at Q25 with fastp, built clones with MiXCR and kept in-frame beta chains. Rows merge per CDR3 protein into single entries with the most common DNA and genes. For this sample the table gives hundreds of thousands of distinct CDR3 sequences, of which about 15% were detected only once. The ten largest clones capture 43% of the sample.

This specimen belongs to a study of T-cell reconstitution after alpha-beta-depleted transplantation in children (dated by TCRdb to 2016 to 2017). With respect to the entire study: Using TCR repertoire profiling, the study quantitatively followed how T-cell immune reconstitution unfolded in children after TCRalphabeta/CD19-depleted allogeneic hematopoietic cell transplantation. The investigation overall reported the following: Hyperexpanded clone frequencies declined over subsequent months; after one year, T-cell counts and TCRbeta diversity were mostly attributed to newly produced T cells. In some patients, the high TCRbeta diversity seen at day 60 was put down to recipient T cells and intrathymic progenitors that had survived conditioning. Apparently early alphabetaT-cell count recovery about two months after transplant reportedly relied on only several hundred rapidly expanded clones derived from non-depleted graft cells.

The treatment or condition label on this specimen signifies: allogeneic hematopoietic cell transplantation with graft depleted of TCRalphabeta T cells and CD19 B cells. The transplant recipients were children given TCRalphabeta/CD19-depleted allogeneic hematopoietic cell grafts. The receptor chain draws on TRBV20-1 and TRBJ1-1; the D gene is not confidently resolved. The sequence was obtained from a male patient under 10 years old who had a stem cell transplant for acute lymphoblastic leukemia, so the T cells may come from the graft donor. The sequenced sample was PBMCs, mostly from graft donor cells, obtained 360 days after TCRalphabeta/CD19-depleted stem cell transplant. The CDR3 sequence is CSAREARIVEAFF. The nucleotide sequence reads as follows: TGCAGTGCTAGAGAGGCCAGGATCGTGGAAGCTTTCTTT.